The rows below give T cell receptor beta chains drawn from one sample of a study of persistence of HIV-infected CD4 T cells. Antigens of these TCRs are unknown. Some clones are missing from TCRdb's copy, which holds only in-frame ones; the method was immunoSEQ multiplex PCR. This repertoire shows approximately 26,000 clones, around 80% found once; its top ten account for 0.7% to 0.95%. This sample comprised CD4+ T cells sorted from PBMCs after 18-hour stimulation, obtained from a patient who received antiretroviral therapy. These receptor sequences come from an adult woman with HIV who was CMV-seropositive. The CDR3 runs from the conserved cysteine through the conserved F or W. The order of the fields is V gene, D gene, J gene, CDR3 protein. The D gene is left open where the match is weak.

V gene: TRBV12-3/TRBV12-4
D gene: TRBD1
J gene: TRBJ1-1
CDR3 protein: CASSLGAGQGAFF

V gene: TRBV27
D gene: -
J gene: TRBJ2-2
CDR3 protein: CASSLRPTTRFANTGELFF

V gene: TRBV7-9
D gene: -
J gene: TRBJ2-5
CDR3 protein: CASSLVTGGETQYF

V gene: TRBV4-2
D gene: -
J gene: TRBJ1-5
CDR3 protein: CASSPSTGQAGRQPQHF

V gene: TRBV19
D gene: -
J gene: TRBJ1-5
CDR3 protein: CASCTRGGSNQPQHF

V gene: TRBV7-2
D gene: -
J gene: TRBJ1-5
CDR3 protein: CASSLGQASTPQHF

V gene: TRBV5-1
D gene: TRBD1
J gene: TRBJ1-1
CDR3 protein: CASSQGQVNTEAFF

V gene: TRBV5-5
D gene: -
J gene: TRBJ2-5
CDR3 protein: CASSLTLRVQETQYF

V gene: TRBV6-5
D gene: -
J gene: TRBJ2-2
CDR3 protein: CASRQPDKYTGELFF

V gene: TRBV19
D gene: TRBD2
J gene: TRBJ2-2
CDR3 protein: CASNSGVAGELFF

V gene: TRBV7-2
D gene: -
J gene: TRBJ1-2
CDR3 protein: CASSLDSNYGYTF

V gene: TRBV9
D gene: -
J gene: TRBJ1-2
CDR3 protein: CASSVDPNYGYTF

V gene: TRBV18
D gene: -
J gene: TRBJ1-5
CDR3 protein: CASSPQRISNQPQHF

V gene: TRBV7-3
D gene: -
J gene: TRBJ2-3
CDR3 protein: CASSLAGSDTQYF

V gene: TRBV6-5
D gene: -
J gene: TRBJ1-1
CDR3 protein: CASSYSGSDTEAFF

V gene: TRBV7-6
D gene: TRBD1
J gene: TRBJ1-2
CDR3 protein: CASSLVPRAGGIPGYGYTF

V gene: TRBV5-1
D gene: TRBD1
J gene: TRBJ2-7
CDR3 protein: CASSWDRDYEQYF

V gene: TRBV5-8
D gene: -
J gene: TRBJ1-6
CDR3 protein: CASSLGGSNSPLHF

V gene: TRBV4-1
D gene: -
J gene: TRBJ1-6
CDR3 protein: CASSQGETGTPNSPLHF

V gene: TRBV10-3
D gene: -
J gene: TRBJ1-1
CDR3 protein: CAISVGQLNTEAFF

V gene: TRBV12-3/TRBV12-4
D gene: -
J gene: TRBJ1-1
CDR3 protein: CASSALWEAFF

V gene: TRBV10-1
D gene: TRBD1
J gene: TRBJ2-3
CDR3 protein: CASSDPGQGTDTQYF

V gene: TRBV5-6
D gene: -
J gene: TRBJ1-2
CDR3 protein: CASSEYRTGSMSYTF

V gene: TRBV5-1
D gene: TRBD2
J gene: TRBJ2-3
CDR3 protein: CASRQTSVSTDTQYF

V gene: TRBV19
D gene: TRBD2
J gene: TRBJ2-5
CDR3 protein: CASNERGGTQETQYF

V gene: TRBV7-2
D gene: -
J gene: TRBJ2-7
CDR3 protein: CASSSSGTSPYEQYF

V gene: TRBV5-1
D gene: -
J gene: TRBJ1-1
CDR3 protein: CASSLQGPNTEAFF

V gene: TRBV20-1
D gene: -
J gene: TRBJ1-2
CDR3 protein: CSAKEIYGYTF

V gene: TRBV27
D gene: -
J gene: TRBJ2-6
CDR3 protein: CASSLRRDAGANVLTF

V gene: TRBV19
D gene: -
J gene: TRBJ1-3
CDR3 protein: CASSIGRVQRGNTIYF

V gene: TRBV30
D gene: TRBD1
J gene: TRBJ1-3
CDR3 protein: CAWSVRQGPGNTIYF

V gene: TRBV6-5
D gene: TRBD1
J gene: TRBJ1-1
CDR3 protein: CASRTQGAGTEAFF

V gene: TRBV18
D gene: -
J gene: TRBJ1-4
CDR3 protein: CASSPPPTGLSGEKLFF

V gene: TRBV12-3/TRBV12-4
D gene: TRBD1
J gene: TRBJ1-6
CDR3 protein: CASGQGVGSPLHF

V gene: TRBV18
D gene: -
J gene: TRBJ2-1
CDR3 protein: CASSPNRASSYNEQFF